These 20 T cell receptor beta chains originate from one sample sequenced in a study of blood T cell repertoires in COVID-19 (dated by TCRdb to 2019 to 2021). Receptor amplification or capture employed the immunoSEQ multiplex PCR assay. TCRdb took over this immuneACCESS table, retaining in-frame rearrangements with V and J assigned. Such tables are incomplete; in checked studies, under half of the missing clones stem from an unresolved V gene, and the remainder is unexplained. For this sample the table gives over 200,000 clones, of which about 85% were detected only once. The ten largest account for roughly 10% of the sample. The sequenced sample consisted of PBMCs or T cells enriched from blood (not recorded which). The origin of the receptors is a man under 40 who had recovered from COVID-19.

This clone showed up just a few times. The chain is built from TRBV7-6 and TRBJ2-7; TRBD2 matches 13 bases. V gave up 5 bases and J gave up 5 bases; unmatched junction bases: 9. CDR1 is SGHVS and CDR2 is FNYEAQ in the germline V gene. The CDR3 runs 16 residues. CDR3: CASSPRTSGSTNEQYF. CDR3 sequence (DNA): TGTGCCAGCAGCCCGAGGACTAGCGGGAGTACCAACGAGCAGTACTTC. Full variable domain (rest looked up from reference TRBV7-6 and TRBJ2-7): GAGVSQSPRYKVTKRGQDVALRCDPISGHVSLYWYRQALGQGPEFLTYFNYEAQQDKSGLPNDRFSAERPEGSISTLTIQRTEQRDSAMYRCASSPRTSGSTNEQYFGPGTRLTVT.

Here the CDR3 DNA reads TGTGCCAGCAGCTTATTTCGACAGGGGGTTGATCAGCCCCAGCATTTT. Its protein is CASSLFRQGVDQPQHF. The chain carries TRBV7-8 and TRBJ1-5; TRBD1 agrees at 9 bases. The junction had 7 bases not matched to a gene; V was cut back by 2 bases and J by 5 bases. This CDR3 is built from 16 residues. Germline lookup yields CDR1 SGHVS and CDR2 FQNEAQ.

V gene TRBV2 combines with J gene TRBJ1-1; TRBD1 aligns across 9 bases. V was pared by 8 bases and J by 0 bases, with 4 bases of the junction left unmatched. Germline V gene data show CDR1 as SNHLY and CDR2 as FYNNEI. The CDR3 spans 14 residues. CDR3 sequence (DNA): TGTGCCAGCGGACAGGGGATTCTGAACACTGAAGCTTTCTTT. Translation gives CASGQGILNTEAFF.

The V gene is TRBV27, the J gene TRBJ2-7; 14 positions agree with TRBD2. The CDR3 has 15 residues. The germline gives CDR1 MNHEY, CDR2 SMNVEV (reference sequence). The trim removed 5 bases at V and 4 bases at J, leaving 4 bases unmatched. The CDR3 sequence: CASSLGTSGRYEQYF. DNA of the CDR3: TGTGCCAGCAGTCTCGGGACTAGCGGGAGATACGAGCAGTACTTC.

The chain employs TRBV9 and TRBJ2-7, with D perhaps matching TRBD1 (5 bases). Germline V CDR1 and CDR2: SGDLS, YYNGEE. V was cut by 1 base and J by 2 bases, with 16 bases left in between. There are 16 residues in the CDR3. As DNA, the CDR3 is TGTGCCAGCAGCGTAAGCTTTGACAGATCGACCTACGAGCAGTACTTC. This codes for CASSVSFDRSTYEQYF.

The chain joins TRBV24-1 to TRBJ2-3; TRBD1 matches 9 bases. Germline values: CDR1 KGHDR, CDR2 SFDVKD. The CDR3 loop spans 16 amino acids. V lost 4 bases to trimming and J lost 6 bases; unmatched junction nucleotides: 10. The CDR3 bases are TGTGCCACCAGTGAAACGGGACAGGGCAGTTTGGATACGCAGTATTTT. The encoded protein is CATSETGQGSLDTQYF.

V and J are TRBV27 and TRBJ1-6, with no clear D. Trimming shortened V by 8 bases and J by 10 bases, and 15 bases separated the two germline ends. CDR1 is MNHEY, CDR2 SMNVEV, per germline (reference sequence). CDR3 length: 13 residues. CDR3 sequence: CASALSGMSPLHF. CDR3 sequence (DNA): TGTGCCAGCGCCCTGTCGGGTATGTCACCCCTCCACTTT.

The chain uses TRBV7-2 and TRBJ2-7; the D gene is possibly TRBD1 (6 bases). V was cut by 5 bases and J by 2 bases, with 25 bases left in between. The CDR3 contains 18 residues. CDR1 SGHTA and CDR2 FQGNSA come from the germline V gene. CDR3 sequence: CASSPRRQARTTPYEQYF. DNA of the CDR3: TGTGCCAGCAGCCCAAGACGACAGGCCAGAACTACCCCCTACGAGCAGTACTTC.

This CDR3 reads CASSAGWWDTEAFF. CDR3 DNA: TGTGCCAGCTCAGCAGGGTGGTGGGACACTGAAGCTTTCTTT. The chain uses TRBV18 and TRBJ1-1, with D possibly being TRBD1 (5 bases). CDR3 length: 14 amino acids. Per germline, CDR1 KGHSH and CDR2 LQKENI. V lost 5 bases to trimming and J lost 3 bases, with 13 bases between them.

The rearrangement uses TRBV18 and TRBJ2-7; 10 bases match TRBD2. The germline V gene has CDR1 KGHSH and CDR2 LQKENI. The CDR3 totals 14 residues. V was pared by 2 bases and J by 3 bases, with 1 base of the junction left unmatched. The CDR3 loop is CASSPASGGYEQYF. DNA of the CDR3: TGTGCCAGCTCACCAGCTAGCGGGGGCTACGAGCAGTACTTC.

The chain combines TRBV2 with TRBJ2-7; TRBD1 agrees at 9 bases. The germline gives CDR1 SNHLY, CDR2 FYNNEI. The CDR3 runs 12 residues. After removal of 5 bases from V and 5 bases from J, the junction contained 1 base not matched to a gene. DNA of the CDR3: TGTGCCAGCAGTTGGACAGGGGACGAGCAGTACTTC. Protein: CASSWTGDEQYF.

The chain links TRBV5-1 to TRBJ2-7; 7 bases align to TRBD2. This CDR3 has 16 residues. V lost 4 bases to trimming and J lost 3 bases; unmatched junction nucleotides: 13. Germline V gene sequence: CDR1 SGHRS, CDR2 YFSETQ. CDR3 sequence: CASSPYPGGIYYEQYF. CDR3 DNA sequence: TGCGCCAGCAGCCCCTATCCCGGGGGGATCTACTACGAGCAGTACTTC.

This clone was seen only once. V and J are TRBV6-5 and TRBJ1-3; the D is unclear. Germline lookup yields CDR1 MNHEY and CDR2 SVGAGI. The germline V and J ends were trimmed by 8 bases and 0 bases, with 5 bases remaining between them. The CDR3 length is 12 residues. CDR3 coding DNA: TGTGCCAGCGGGAGCTCTGGAAACACCATATATTTT. This codes for CASGSSGNTIYF.

This clone was recorded a few times. The chain carries TRBV5-4 and TRBJ2-7; 8 bases agree with TRBD1. The germline V gene has CDR1 SGHNT and CDR2 YYREEE (reference sequence). CDR3 length: 12 residues. V trimming: 4 bases; J trimming: 8 bases; junction bases outside the gene matches: 5. The DNA of the CDR3 is TGTGCCAGCAGCGCGGACAGGGATAAGCAGTACTTC. Protein: CASSADRDKQYF.

The chain recombines TRBV27 with TRBJ2-5; 12 bases map to TRBD1. In germline, CDR1 is MNHEY, CDR2 SMNVEV (reference sequence). CDR3 size: 16 residues. The trim removed 8 bases at V and 5 bases at J, leaving 12 bases unmatched. This chain's CDR3 is CASSSGTGGFGETQYF. CDR3 sequence (DNA): TGTGCCAGCTCCAGCGGGACAGGGGGCTTCGGGGAGACCCAGTACTTC.

The gene calls are TRBV21-1 and TRBJ2-5; the table's D call of TRBD2 was not tested on the DNA. TRBV21-1 is tagged as a pseudogene. The length of the CDR3 is 14 residues. Here the CDR3 DNA reads TGTGCCAGCAGCAATAAAGGGAGTGTGGAGACCCAGTACTTC. Translation: CASSNKGSVETQYF.

The table lists this clone with a count of one. J is TRBJ1-2 and V is TRBV27, with TRBD1 identical over 7 bases. Germline CDR1 reads MNHEY; CDR2 reads SMNVEV (reference sequence). The CDR3 contains 14 residues. With V trimmed by 2 bases and J by 3 bases, 3 bases remained unmatched. The DNA for the CDR3 is TGTGCCAGCAGTTTAGGGACAGCGGACTATGGCTACACCTTC. Translation: CASSLGTADYGYTF.

The chain couples TRBV11-2 to TRBJ2-4; possibly TRBD1 for D (5 bases). Germline loops: CDR1 SGHAT, CDR2 FQNNGV. Trimming left V 7 bases short and J 8 bases short, with 12 bases between. The CDR3 covers 12 residues. The CDR3 DNA is TGTGCCAGCAACCCAGGGATGGACATTCAGTACTTC. Amino acids: CASNPGMDIQYF.

For this clone: In the same sample, other DNA sequences code for this CDR3. As DNA, the CDR3 is TGTGCCAGCAGTTCGACAGGGAGCTCCTACGAGCAGTACTTC. Its protein is CASSSTGSSYEQYF. The gene calls are TRBV27 and TRBJ2-7; 7 bases match TRBD1. Germline V lookup: CDR1 MNHEY, CDR2 SMNVEV (reference sequence). Trimming took 4 bases from V and 0 from J; bases not matched to a gene: 3. CDR3 length: 14 residues.

V gene TRBV21-1 combines with J gene TRBJ1-5. TRBV21-1 is reported as a pseudogene. The CDR3 length is 15 residues. CDR3: CASSNEERSNQPQHF. In DNA, the CDR3 is TGTGCCAGCAGCAACGAGGAACGGAGCAATCAGCCCCAGCATTTT.